These 21 T cell receptor beta chains were all obtained from the same sample, sequenced in a study of T cells in Graves' hyperthyroidism and ophthalmopathy. RNA transcripts served as the template for amplifying TCR beta CDR3 regions. The primer set for the first-round RT-PCR of the TCR CDR3 was HTBI. TCRdb used MiXCR to reprocess the multiplex PCR reads, holding one entry per CDR3 protein. This sample has about 520,000 distinct CDR3 sequences, with around a quarter found just once. Material: blood. All receptors derive from a woman aged 25 to 39 with Graves' ophthalmopathy.

This chain uses TRBV28 with TRBJ1-2, with TRBD1 matching 10 bases. With V trimmed by 6 bases and J by 3 bases, 7 bases remained unmatched. Germline values: CDR1 MDHEN, CDR2 SYDVKM. This CDR3 region has 15 residues. CDR3 in amino acids: CASSGQGVGYYGYTF. The CDR3 DNA reads TGTGCCAGCAGCGGACAGGGGGTTGGGTACTATGGCTACACCTTC.

This clonotype was found a few times. The gene calls are TRBV2 and TRBJ2-5, with D unclear. V lost 1 base, J lost 3 bases, and 6 bases lay in between. In germline, CDR1 is SNHLY, CDR2 FYNNEI. The CDR3 is made up of 13 amino acids. The CDR3 bases are TGTGCCAGCAGTGAAGGGCCCGAAGAGACCCAGTACTTC. It translates to CASSEGPEETQYF.

The sample holds many counts of this clonotype. V and J are TRBV6-1 and TRBJ1-1; D is unclear. The V end lost 2 bases, the J end lost 6 bases, and 13 bases lay between the germline ends. This CDR3 is 14 amino acids long. Germline V gene data show CDR1 as MNHNS and CDR2 as SASEGT. In DNA, the CDR3 is TGTGCCAGCAGTGAATCTCCGAGGTTGGCTGAAGCTTTCTTT. It specifies CASSESPRLAEAFF.

The gene calls are TRBV15 and TRBJ2-7; a possible D gene is TRBD1 (6 bases). Germline values: CDR1 LNHNV, CDR2 YYDKDF (reference sequence). This CDR3 has 14 residues. V dropped 1 base and J dropped 6 bases, with 13 bases sitting between them. The CDR3 bases are TGTGCCACCAGCAGAGGGGGCCAGGGGTTCGAGCAGTACTTC. It encodes CATSRGGQGFEQYF.

The sample holds many counts of this clonotype. The rearrangement links TRBV12-3 or TRBV12-4 to TRBJ1-6; D is unclear. Trimming pared 6 bases from V and 5 bases from J, leaving 8 bases between. The CDR3 is made up of 13 amino acids. The CDR3 here is CASRGIDNSPLHF. For the CDR3, the DNA is TGTGCCAGCAGGGGGATCGATAATTCACCCCTCCACTTT.

The chain joins TRBV30 to TRBJ2-7, with D possibly TRBD1 on 6 matching bases. V shed 6 bases and J shed 3 bases, with 15 bases lying between them. The CDR3 consists of 13 residues. Germline values: CDR1 GTSNPN, CDR2 SVGIG (reference sequence). The CDR3 DNA sequence: TGTGCCTGTACGACAGGAGACCGCTACGAGCAGTACTTC. It is translated as CACTTGDRYEQYF.

J is TRBJ1-5 and V is TRBV12-3 or TRBV12-4; no firm D call. CDR3 length: 15 residues. Trimming took off 4 bases at V and 1 base at J, with 11 bases between the two ends. The CDR3 region is CASSSLDGSNQPQHF. The CDR3 DNA reads as TGTGCCAGCAGTTCCTTGGACGGAAGCAATCAGCCCCAGCATTTT.

This clonotype occurred many times. V usage is TRBV6-1 and J usage is TRBJ1-1; 9 bases line up with TRBD1. This CDR3 spans 14 amino acids. V shed 6 bases and J 5 bases; nucleotides not matched to a gene: 7. In germline, CDR1 is MNHNS, CDR2 SASEGT. The CDR3 nucleotides are TGTGCCAGCAGAGGACAGGGGTTGGGGACTGAAGCTTTCTTT. This encodes CASRGQGLGTEAFF.

V usage is TRBV6-1 and J usage is TRBJ1-1; the match to TRBD1 covers 7 bases. V shed 6 bases and J 7 bases; nucleotides not matched to a gene: 11. The CDR3 consists of 14 residues. CDR1 is MNHNS, CDR2 SASEGT, per germline. The CDR3 is CASRLSGTVFEAFF. The CDR3 nucleotides read TGTGCCAGCAGGCTATCCGGGACAGTTTTTGAAGCTTTCTTT.

There are a few counts of this clonotype. The CDR3 bases are TGCGCCAGCAGCCAAGATTCGACAGGGGGCAGTCAGCCCCAGCATTTT. It codes for CASSQDSTGGSQPQHF. This chain uses TRBV4-1 with TRBJ1-5; 10 bases agree with TRBD1. Germline V gene lookup returns CDR1 MGHRA and CDR2 YSYEKL. V was pared by 0 bases and J by 6 bases, with 5 bases of the junction left unmatched. This CDR3 comprises 16 residues.

The chain carries TRBV12-3 or TRBV12-4 and TRBJ2-7; D perhaps matches TRBD1 (6 bases). The length of the CDR3 is 12 residues. Trimming took 6 bases from V and 7 from J, leaving 13 bases between them. The CDR3 loop is CASSHSQGEQYF. The DNA of the CDR3 is TGTGCCAGCAGCCACTCTCAGGGGGAGCAGTACTTC.

This clonotype has only a few counts. This chain joins TRBV14 and TRBJ1-1, with 7 positions matching TRBD1. CDR1 SGHDN and CDR2 FVKESK come from the germline V gene. V gave up 4 bases and J gave up 2 bases; unmatched junction bases: 7. The CDR3 spans 15 residues. In nucleotides, the CDR3 is TGTGCCAGCAGCCCTACAGGGGTAGTTAACACTGAAGCTTTCTTT. It codes for CASSPTGVVNTEAFF.

This clonotype appeared many times. The chain joins TRBV28 to TRBJ1-1; a possible D gene is TRBD1 (5 bases). Between the trimmed V and J ends, which lost 5 bases and 1 base, there was a span of 17 bases. This CDR3 region has 16 residues. Per germline, CDR1 MDHEN and CDR2 SYDVKM. The CDR3 spells CASSPPGEAPNTEAFF. CDR3 DNA sequence: TGTGCCAGCAGTCCTCCGGGGGAGGCCCCGAACACTGAAGCTTTCTTT.

This clonotype was counted ten times or more. This chain connects TRBV20-1 to TRBJ2-7; D possibly corresponds to TRBD1 (5 bases). The V gene's germline CDR1 is DFQATT and CDR2 SNEGSKA (reference sequence). The CDR3 loop spans 14 amino acids. The V and J ends lost 0 bases and 4 bases respectively, with 13 bases between them. The CDR3 loop is CSARDREVLYEQYF. The DNA of the CDR3 is TGCAGTGCTAGAGACAGGGAAGTGCTGTACGAGCAGTACTTC.

This clonotype was observed at least ten times. This chain joins TRBV25-1 and TRBJ1-3; 10 bases align to TRBD1. CDR1 is MGHDK and CDR2 is SYGVNS in the germline V gene. With 4 bases clipped from V and 2 bases from J, the junction kept 5 bases outside the gene matches. This CDR3 is 16 amino acids long. The CDR3 spells CASSGTGTGAGNTIYF. CDR3 nucleotide sequence: TGTGCCAGCAGTGGAACCGGGACAGGGGCTGGAAACACCATATATTTT.

This clonotype showed up many times. CDR3 coding DNA: TGTGCCAGCAGTTACTGGACAGCAGAGCTCTATGGCTACACCTTC. It encodes CASSYWTAELYGYTF. The rearrangement uses TRBV6-2 or TRBV6-3 and TRBJ1-2; a weak D match, TRBD1 (6 bases). The ends were cut back, 1 base at V and 4 bases at J, with 13 bases in the middle. Per germline, CDR1 MNHEY and CDR2 SVGEGT. The CDR3 has 15 residues.

This clonotype was observed many times. The rearrangement joins TRBV20-1 to TRBJ2-7; D remains ambiguous. CDR3 size: 14 residues. The V gene's germline CDR1 is DFQATT and CDR2 SNEGSKA (reference sequence). Trimming removed 2 bases at V and 6 bases at J, with 17 bases between. The DNA of the CDR3 is TGCAGTGCTAGATTTCGTGGCCCACCGCCCGAGCAGTACTTC. Translating gives CSARFRGPPPEQYF.

The chain employs TRBV20-1 and TRBJ2-7; D remains unclear. Trimming took 0 bases from V and 1 from J, leaving 16 bases between them. Looked up from germline, CDR1 is DFQATT and CDR2 is SNEGSKA (reference sequence). The length of the CDR3 is 16 residues. CDR3 nucleotide sequence: TGCAGTGCTAGAGATTGGGCGGTTCTTGTTTCCTACGAGCAGTACTTC. Its translation is CSARDWAVLVSYEQYF.

Concerning this clonotype: One end of the junction fails to match germline, which may point to a read error. This sequence joins TRBV28 and TRBJ2-7; 9 positions agree with TRBD2. Germline CDR1 is MDHEN and CDR2 is SYDVKM. CDR3 length: 15 amino acids. CDR3 residues: CACRPPSSGAYEQYF. CDR3 bases: TGTGCCTGCAGGCCTCCCTCTAGCGGGGCCTACGAGCAGTACTTC.

This clonotype was counted ten times or more. V usage is TRBV4-3 and J usage is TRBJ2-2; D call uncertain. This CDR3 spans 16 amino acids. V was cut by 0 bases and J by 0 bases, with 8 bases left in between. CDR1 is LGHNA and CDR2 is YSLEER in the germline V gene. In nucleotides, the CDR3 is TGCGCCAGCAGCCAAGATCAACAGACGAACACCGGGGAGCTGTTTTTT. It is translated as CASSQDQQTNTGELFF.

The rearrangement links TRBV12-3 or TRBV12-4 to TRBJ1-2, with D possibly being TRBD1 (5 bases). The CDR3 runs 15 residues. V lost 5 bases, J lost 4 bases, and 17 bases lay in between. CDR3 nucleotide sequence: TGTGCCAGCAGTCTCGGGGGATTGGGGCCCTATGGCTACACCTTC. This translates into CASSLGGLGPYGYTF.